These 30 T cell receptor beta chains were all obtained from the same sample, sequenced in a study of cytomegalovirus exposure and HLA in healthy donors. Method: immunoSEQ multiplex PCR; TCRdb's copy keeps in-frame clones and lacks some. The sample lists some 76,000 clones, less than 95% occurring once. The sample taken for sequencing was PBMCs. These TCRs come from a woman aged 18-29 years in good health and CMV-seropositive.

A note on this clone: This likely comes from a read error, as the CDR3 has no conserved phenylalanine or tryptophan at its end. This chain joins TRBV27 and TRBJ1-2; 10 nucleotides match TRBD1. The CDR3 length is 15 residues. Per germline, CDR1 MNHEY and CDR2 SMNVEV (reference sequence). V gave up 5 bases and J gave up 5 bases; unmatched junction bases: 8. The CDR3 protein is CASSLTGGAQYGYTC. Written as DNA, the CDR3 is TGTGCCAGCAGTCTGACAGGGGGCGCGCAATATGGCTACACCTGC.

The count of this clone is one. V is TRBV5-4 and J is TRBJ2-2, with 10 nucleotides matching TRBD2. Germline lookup yields CDR1 SGHNT and CDR2 YYREEE (reference sequence). The CDR3 is made up of 16 amino acids. The V gene end was trimmed by 4 bases and the J gene end by 3 bases; junction bases not matched to a gene: 6. CDR3 amino acids: CASSANLAGDTGELFF. As DNA, the CDR3 is TGTGCCAGCAGCGCCAACCTAGCGGGAGACACCGGGGAGCTGTTTTTT. Full variable domain (outside the CDR3, taken from reference TRBV5-4 and TRBJ2-2): ETGVTQSPTHLIKTRGQQVTLRCSSQSGHNTVSWYQQALGQGPQFIFQYYREEENGRGNFPPRFSGLQFPNYSSELNVNALELDDSALYLCASSANLAGDTGELFFGEGSRLTVL.

The chain combines TRBV19 with TRBJ2-7; TRBD2 might be the D (5 bases). The CDR3 covers 12 residues. The germline gives CDR1 LNHDA, CDR2 SQIVND (reference sequence). The ends were cut back, 5 bases at V and 2 bases at J, with 7 bases in the middle. CDR3 bases: TGTGCCAGTAGTTCCGGGACCTACGAGCAGTACTTC. Translating gives CASSSGTYEQYF.

The rearrangement joins TRBV5-4 to TRBJ1-4; possible D gene TRBD1, 6 bases. The CDR3 consists of 15 residues. V gave up 4 bases and J gave up 2 bases, with 12 bases separating them. CDR1 is SGHNT, CDR2 YYREEE, per germline (reference sequence). As DNA, the CDR3 is TGTGCCAGCAGCGCTACGACAGGTACTAATGAAAAACTGTTTTTT. Its translation: CASSATTGTNEKLFF. Full variable domain (missing parts from reference TRBV5-4 and TRBJ1-4): ETGVTQSPTHLIKTRGQQVTLRCSSQSGHNTVSWYQQALGQGPQFIFQYYREEENGRGNFPPRFSGLQFPNYSSELNVNALELDDSALYLCASSATTGTNEKLFFGSGTQLSVL.

The chain employs TRBV19 and TRBJ2-1; no definite D call. V lost 7 bases and J 7 bases, leaving 8 bases between the germline ends. CDR3 length: 11 residues. Germline V gene sequence: CDR1 LNHDA, CDR2 SQIVND (reference sequence). The CDR3 nucleotides are TGTGCCAGTAAAAGAGGAAATGAGCAGTTCTTC. Translating it yields CASKRGNEQFF.

This rearrangement joins TRBV7-2 to TRBJ1-5; D gene ambiguous. The germline V gene encodes CDR1 SGHTA and CDR2 FQGNSA. The V end lost 1 base, the J end lost 0 bases, and 7 bases lay between the germline ends. There are 15 residues in the CDR3. Written as DNA, the CDR3 is TGTGCCAGCAGCTTAGACAGTTATAGCAATCAGCCCCAGCATTTT. Protein product: CASSLDSYSNQPQHF.

The genes are TRBV6-4 and TRBJ2-6, with 8 nucleotides matching TRBD1. J gave up 4 bases and V 0 bases, and 5 bases lay outside the gene matches. This CDR3 has 17 amino acids. Germline-derived CDR1 and CDR2 are MRHNA and SNTAGT. CDR3 coding DNA: TGTGCCAGCAGTGACTCGGCGACAGGGGACGGGGCCAACGTCCTGACTTTC. This encodes CASSDSATGDGANVLTF.

The V and J genes are TRBV11-2 and TRBJ1-1, with unresolved D. The germline V and J ends were trimmed by 5 bases and 6 bases, with 7 bases remaining between them. Looked up from germline, CDR1 is SGHAT and CDR2 is FQNNGV. The CDR3 sequence is 11 residues long. The CDR3 sequence is CASSLGAEAFF. Here the CDR3 DNA reads TGTGCCAGCAGCCTCGGTGCTGAAGCTTTCTTT.

V usage is TRBV28 and J usage is TRBJ1-2, with D unresolved. The CDR3 has 15 residues. The ends were cut back, 3 bases at V and 4 bases at J, with 15 bases in the middle. Germline CDR1 is MDHEN and CDR2 is SYDVKM. Here the CDR3 DNA reads TGTGCCAGCAGTTTTTCCTTAAATTATATCTATGGCTACACCTTC. Translating it yields CASSFSLNYIYGYTF.

This clone was seen a handful of times. This rearrangement joins TRBV15 to TRBJ1-2; D perhaps matches TRBD1 (5 bases). The CDR3 runs 13 residues. V lost 6 bases, J lost 7 bases, and 15 bases lay in between. Germline CDR1 LNHNV, CDR2 YYDKDF (reference sequence). The CDR3 region is CATSSRGASGYTF. Written as DNA, the CDR3 is TGTGCCACCAGTTCCCGCGGGGCCTCTGGCTACACCTTC.

The gene calls are TRBV5-4 and TRBJ1-1, with 8 positions matching TRBD1. J was trimmed by 5 bases and V by 0 bases; bases with no gene match: 3. Germline V CDR1 and CDR2: SGHNT, YYREEE (reference sequence). This CDR3 contains 14 residues. CDR3 amino acids: CASSLDRGNTEAFF. CDR3 coding DNA: TGTGCCAGCAGCTTGGACAGGGGGAATACTGAAGCTTTCTTT.

The chain couples TRBV7-6 to TRBJ2-7; 9 bases map to TRBD1. The V gene end was trimmed by 5 bases and the J gene end by 6 bases; junction bases not matched to a gene: 8. The CDR3 sequence is 14 residues long. CDR1 SGHVS and CDR2 FNYEAQ come from the germline V gene. The CDR3 DNA reads TGTGCCAGCAGCCTCTGGGACAGGGTTGCCGAGCAGTACTTC. As protein: CASSLWDRVAEQYF.

The chain joins TRBV7-2 to TRBJ2-1, with D perhaps matching TRBD2 (6 bases). The CDR3 runs 15 residues. V lost 5 bases and J 7 bases, leaving 18 bases between the germline ends. The germline V gene encodes CDR1 SGHTA and CDR2 FQGNSA. The CDR3 DNA reads TGTGCCAGCAGCCCCCGTCAGGTAGGGAGGAATGAGCAGTTCTTC. Translation: CASSPRQVGRNEQFF.

The chain is built from TRBV5-1 and TRBJ1-4; possibly TRBD1 for D (6 bases). Germline V gives CDR1 SGHRS, CDR2 YFSETQ. The V end lost 4 bases, the J end lost 8 bases, and 18 bases lay between the germline ends. CDR3 length equals 15 residues. DNA for the CDR3: TGCGCCAGCAGCCTTACAGGGCAGGGAGGGGAAAAACTGTTTTTT. It is translated as CASSLTGQGGEKLFF.

The chain recombines TRBV2 with TRBJ1-4; 11 bases map to TRBD1. The ends lost 7 bases at V and 8 bases at J; junction bases unmatched: 6. The CDR3 sequence is 14 residues long. Germline V CDR1 and CDR2: SNHLY, FYNNEI. The CDR3 DNA reads as TGTGCCAGCACACCGGGACAGGGGGTCGAAAAACTGTTTTTT. Its protein is CASTPGQGVEKLFF.

The chain couples TRBV29-1 to TRBJ2-5, with 7 bases matching TRBD2. Germline assignment: CDR1 SQVTM and CDR2 ANQGSEA. This CDR3 region has 16 residues. Trimming took 2 bases from V and 5 from J; bases not matched to a gene: 14. CDR3 sequence: CSVESAGSQKGETQYF. The CDR3 bases are TGCAGCGTTGAATCAGCGGGGTCTCAGAAGGGGGAGACCCAGTACTTC. Variable domain in full (rest from reference TRBV29-1 and TRBJ2-5): SAVISQKPSRDICQRGTSLTIQCQVDSQVTMMFWYRQQPGQSLTLIATANQGSEATYESGFVIDKFPISRPNLTFSTLTVSNMSPEDSSIYLCSVESAGSQKGETQYFGPGTRLLVL.

This chain joins TRBV30 and TRBJ2-5; 7 positions match TRBD2. From germline, CDR1 is GTSNPN and CDR2 SVGIG (reference sequence). Unmatched junction bases numbered 14, after V lost 2 bases and J lost 2 bases. The CDR3 extends over 17 amino acids. The CDR3 spells CAWSLRRWSSGQETQYF. CDR3 nucleotide sequence: TGTGCCTGGAGTCTCCGAAGGTGGTCTAGCGGACAAGAGACCCAGTACTTC. Full variable domain (missing parts from reference TRBV30 and TRBJ2-5): SQTIHQWPATLVQPVGSPLSLECTVEGTSNPNLYWYRQAAGRGLQLLFYSVGIGQISSEVPQNLSASRPQDRQFILSSKKLLLSDSGFYLCAWSLRRWSSGQETQYFGPGTRLLVL.

This clone was seen once. The rearrangement links TRBV4-3 to TRBJ1-3, with D possibly being TRBD1 (5 bases). Trimming shortened V by 6 bases and J by 0 bases, and 12 bases separated the two germline ends. The CDR3 spans 15 residues. Germline values: CDR1 LGHNA, CDR2 YSLEER. CDR3 amino acids: CASSNAGISGNTIYF. DNA of the CDR3: TGCGCCAGCAGTAATGCAGGGATCTCTGGAAACACCATATATTTT.

The count of this clone is one. This sequence joins TRBV4-3 and TRBJ1-2; the D is unclear. Germline CDR1 is LGHNA and CDR2 is YSLEER. CDR3 size: 15 residues. The V end lost 0 bases, the J end lost 4 bases, and 12 bases lay between the germline ends. The CDR3 DNA is TGCGCCAGCAGCCAAGATAGCGGCCGAACCTATGGCTACACCTTC. This codes for CASSQDSGRTYGYTF.

Notes on this clone: At one of its ends the junction is not consistent with the germline gene, which may arise from a read error. V gene TRBV4-1 combines with J gene TRBJ2-1; D possibly corresponds to TRBD2 (7 bases). This CDR3 region has 14 residues. Germline V gives CDR1 MGHRA, CDR2 YSYEKL. CDR3 amino acids: CASRQGGGGDEQFF. As DNA, the CDR3 is TGCGCCAGCAGGCAAGGGGGGGGAGGCGATGAGCAGTTCTTC.

The V call is TRBV30, the J call TRBJ1-2; possibly TRBD1 for D (5 bases). V was shortened by 0 bases and J by 3 bases, with 11 bases between the two germline ends. CDR1 and CDR2 (germline): GTSNPN, SVGIG (reference sequence). The CDR3 totals 14 residues. The CDR3 DNA follows: TGTGCCTGGAGTGTATTGCAGACAGACTATGGCTACACCTTC. It codes for CAWSVLQTDYGYTF.

This chain uses TRBV4-2 with TRBJ1-4, with a tentative D call TRBD1 (5 bases). Trimming removed 8 bases at V and 8 bases at J, with 21 bases between. The CDR3 loop spans 15 amino acids. In germline, CDR1 is LGHNA, CDR2 YNFKEQ. CDR3 amino acids: CASRGDLRGREKLFF. CDR3 sequence (DNA): TGTGCCAGCCGAGGAGACTTAAGGGGTCGGGAAAAACTGTTTTTT.

The gene calls are TRBV15 and TRBJ2-2, with TRBD1 matching over 10 bases. The CDR3 is made up of 17 amino acids. The ends lost 7 bases at V and 5 bases at J; junction bases unmatched: 13. CDR1 and CDR2 from the germline V gene are LNHNV and YYDKDF (reference sequence). The CDR3 bases are TGTGCCACCAACACCCTCCTTGACAGGGGGCGTACCGGGGAGCTGTTTTTT. It is translated as CATNTLLDRGRTGELFF.

The CDR3 loop reads CASSGSGGAVGELFF. CDR3 nucleotides: TGTGCCAGCAGTGGGAGCGGGGGGGCAGTCGGGGAGCTGTTTTTT. The chain couples TRBV2 to TRBJ2-2; 10 positions match TRBD2. This CDR3 spans 15 amino acids. V gave up 4 bases and J gave up 7 bases; unmatched junction bases: 6. Germline CDR1 and CDR2: SNHLY and FYNNEI.

The chain has TRBV5-3 and TRBJ1-2, with D possibly TRBD1 on 5 matching bases. TRBV5-3 is given ORF status, its function remaining uncertain. This CDR3 contains 14 residues. V was trimmed by 5 bases and J by 13 bases, leaving 24 bases between them. The CDR3 is CARRPGGTRWSGTF. For the CDR3, the DNA is TGTGCCAGAAGGCCGGGTGGGACTAGGTGGTCGGGCACCTTC.

J is TRBJ1-1 and V is TRBV9; no firm D call. CDR1 and CDR2 from the germline V gene are SGDLS and YYNGEE. Trimming cost V 0 bases and J 2 bases, with 11 bases left between them. The CDR3 has 15 amino acids. The CDR3 protein is CASSVDPGRNTEAFF. Written as DNA, the CDR3 is TGTGCCAGCAGCGTAGATCCGGGTAGAAACACTGAAGCTTTCTTT.

The chain recombines TRBV13 with TRBJ2-3, with TRBD2 matching over 7 bases. Germline loops: CDR1 PRHDT, CDR2 FYEKMQ (reference sequence). The junction had 8 bases not matched to a gene; V was cut back by 4 bases and J by 1 base. CDR3 length: 16 residues. CDR3 DNA: TGTGCCAGCAGCTCCCGTGGGAGGGAGGGCACAGATACGCAGTATTTT. Protein product: CASSSRGREGTDTQYF.

The V call is TRBV4-3, the J call TRBJ1-2; 7 nucleotides match TRBD1. Germline V lookup: CDR1 LGHNA, CDR2 YSLEER. The CDR3 sequence is 15 residues long. Trimming removed 4 bases from V and 4 bases from J; junction bases left unmatched: 9. In nucleotides, the CDR3 is TGCGCCAGCAGCCCTGGAGGGGGCGCGGGCTATGGCTACACCTTC. Translated, it gives CASSPGGGAGYGYTF.

The chain joins TRBV6-5 to TRBJ1-3; 8 bases are a match to TRBD1. V lost 2 bases and J lost 4; bases outside the gene matches: 7. CDR1 is MNHEY, CDR2 SVGAGI, per germline. CDR3 length equals 16 residues. The CDR3 here is CASSYDPTGVGNTIYF. In DNA, the CDR3 is TGTGCCAGCAGTTACGACCCGACAGGGGTCGGAAACACCATATATTTT.

This chain uses TRBV7-8 with TRBJ2-5, with 8 positions matching TRBD2. Trimming at V came to 2 bases and at J to 0 bases, leaving 2 bases not matched to a gene. CDR1 is SGHVS and CDR2 is FQNEAQ in the germline V gene. The CDR3 length is 15 residues. The DNA for the CDR3 is TGTGCCAGCAGCTTAAGCGGGAGAAACCAAGAGACCCAGTACTTC. It codes for CASSLSGRNQETQYF.